The 23 T cell receptor beta chains below were found in one sample sequenced in a study of cytomegalovirus exposure and HLA in healthy donors. A multiplex PCR was run with 60 Vbeta primers and 13 Jbeta primers. Here immunoSEQ multiplex PCR was the method, and the copy in TCRdb shows in-frame clones only, minus some. The sample lists 150,000 to 200,000 clones; more than 70% were seen once. Material for sequencing was PBMCs. The receptors come from a woman in her thirties or forties in good health and CMV-seronegative.

This clone was seen more than once but under ten times. The chain uses TRBV9 and TRBJ2-7; 9 bases align to TRBD1. Losses at the gene ends were 4 bases for V and 2 bases for J; bases not matched to a gene: 4. The CDR3 length is 14 residues. Looked up from germline, CDR1 is SGDLS and CDR2 is YYNGEE. The CDR3 here is CASSSRDRAYEQYF. For the CDR3, the DNA is TGTGCCAGCAGCTCCCGGGACAGGGCCTACGAGCAGTACTTC. Variable domain in full (rest from reference TRBV9 and TRBJ2-7): DSGVTQTPKHLITATGQRVTLRCSPRSGDLSVYWYQQSLDQGLQFLIQYYNGEERAKGNILERFSAQQFPDLHSELNLSSLELGDSALYFCASSSRDRAYEQYFGPGTRLTVT.

The genes are TRBV2 and TRBJ1-5; 8 nucleotides agree with TRBD1. The V segment lost 8 bases and the J segment 9 bases; nucleotides outside the gene matches: 12. This CDR3 spans 14 amino acids. Germline CDR1 SNHLY, CDR2 FYNNEI. Here the CDR3 reads CASSTSQGARPQHF. CDR3 DNA: TGTGCCAGCTCTACATCCCAGGGGGCAAGGCCCCAGCATTTT.

The rearrangement links TRBV21-1 to TRBJ2-2; the table's D call, TRBD1, was not checked against the DNA. TRBV21-1 is a known pseudogene. This CDR3 spans 15 amino acids. This chain's CDR3 is CASSRKGPYTGELFF. The CDR3 region has the DNA TGTGCCAGCAGCAGAAAGGGGCCCTACACCGGGGAGCTGTTTTTT.

This chain joins TRBV20-1 and TRBJ2-1, with no clear D. Germline V CDR1 and CDR2: DFQATT, SNEGSKA (reference sequence). This CDR3 has 11 amino acids. Trimming removed 3 bases at V and 8 bases at J, with 8 bases between. DNA of the CDR3: TGCAGTGCTAGGTCGAGCGATGAGCAGTTCTTC. Protein: CSARSSDEQFF.

The CDR3 nucleotides are TGCGCCAGCAGCTTGCAACAGGGGGACTACGAGCAGTACTTC. This translates into CASSLQQGDYEQYF. This chain links TRBV5-1 with TRBJ2-7; 8 nucleotides line up with TRBD1. CDR1 is SGHRS and CDR2 is YFSETQ in the germline V gene. The V and J ends lost 1 base and 3 bases, in that order; junction bases with no gene match: 3. CDR3 length equals 14 residues.

This chain joins TRBV7-9 and TRBJ2-5; possibly TRBD2 for D (5 bases). The CDR3 extends over 15 amino acids. CDR1 SEHNR and CDR2 FQNEAQ come from the germline V gene (reference sequence). V lost 2 bases to trimming and J lost 1 base, with 11 bases between them. The CDR3 coding sequence is TGTGCCAGCAGCTTAAATTTAGCGTCCCAAGAGACCCAGTACTTC. It is translated as CASSLNLASQETQYF.

CDR3 nucleotides: TGTGCCAGCAGCTTAGGGACACAAGAGACCCAGTACTTC. Amino acids: CASSLGTQETQYF. The chain employs TRBV11-3 and TRBJ2-5, with TRBD1 as a possible D gene (5 bases). In germline, CDR1 is SGHNT, CDR2 YENEEA. The CDR3 is made up of 13 amino acids. The germline V and J ends were trimmed by 1 base and 2 bases, with 5 bases remaining between them.

The gene calls are TRBV7-3 and TRBJ2-7; 9 bases map to TRBD2. This CDR3 comprises 15 residues. Trimming took 5 bases from V and 2 from J; bases not matched to a gene: 7. Germline V gene data show CDR1 as SGHTA and CDR2 as FQGTGA. DNA of the CDR3: TGTGCCAGCAGCCCGACTAGCGGAGTCCCCTACGAGCAGTACTTC. As protein: CASSPTSGVPYEQYF.

V is TRBV19 and J is TRBJ1-3; 11 nucleotides match TRBD1. CDR1 is LNHDA, CDR2 SQIVND, per germline (reference sequence). Trimming took 4 bases from V and 0 from J; bases not matched to a gene: 5. The CDR3 spans 17 residues. The CDR3: CASSTGTGGHSGNTIYF. The CDR3 nucleotides read TGTGCCAGTAGTACCGGGACAGGGGGTCACTCTGGAAACACCATATATTTT.

The genes are TRBV9 and TRBJ1-1, with TRBD1 as a possible D gene (6 bases). The CDR3 has 13 residues. V lost 5 bases and J 5 bases, leaving 13 bases between the germline ends. Looked up from germline, CDR1 is SGDLS and CDR2 is YYNGEE. CDR3 loop: CASRGVRGTEAFF. CDR3 coding DNA: TGTGCCAGCAGAGGGGTGAGGGGGACTGAAGCTTTCTTT.

This clone was picked up one time. The gene calls are TRBV7-8 and TRBJ1-5; a weak D match, TRBD1 (5 bases). The CDR3 spans 15 residues. The V end lost 2 bases, the J end lost 3 bases, and 11 bases lay between the germline ends. Germline CDR1 and CDR2: SGHVS and FQNEAQ. The CDR3 DNA reads TGTGCCAGCAGCTTAAACAGGAGAAACAATCAGCCCCAGCATTTT. It specifies CASSLNRRNNQPQHF.

The gene calls are TRBV19 and TRBJ1-5; D is unresolved. Trimming stripped 6 bases from V and 2 bases from J, with 11 bases between. Germline lookup yields CDR1 LNHDA and CDR2 SQIVND (reference sequence). The CDR3 loop spans 14 amino acids. Here the CDR3 DNA reads TGTGCCAGTAGAAACGGTCGGGGCAATCAGCCCCAGCATTTT. This codes for CASRNGRGNQPQHF.

The chain combines TRBV5-4 with TRBJ1-1, with TRBD1 matching over 9 bases. V trimming: 4 bases; J trimming: 0 bases; junction bases outside the gene matches: 7. The CDR3 is 16 residues long. Germline loops: CDR1 SGHNT, CDR2 YYREEE (reference sequence). The chain's CDR3 is CASSKGQGTVNTEAFF. In nucleotides, the CDR3 is TGTGCCAGCAGCAAGGGACAGGGCACGGTGAACACTGAAGCTTTCTTT.

This chain joins TRBV28 and TRBJ2-7; TRBD1 agrees at 10 bases. CDR3 size: 13 residues. Per the germline V gene, CDR1 is MDHEN and CDR2 is SYDVKM. DNA of the CDR3: TGTGCCAGCAGTTCGGGACAGGGGAGATCTTACGGCGTC. Encoded protein: CASSSGQGRSYGV.

Comments on this clone: The sample has other DNA sequences that encode this CDR3 too. J is TRBJ1-1 and V is TRBV7-9; no definite D call. V dropped 8 bases and J dropped 3 bases, with 13 bases sitting between them. Germline CDR1 SEHNR, CDR2 FQNEAQ (reference sequence). The CDR3 extends over 13 amino acids. The CDR3 loop is CASSEGGYTEAFF. CDR3 DNA sequence: TGTGCCAGCTCCGAGGGAGGATACACTGAAGCTTTCTTT.

The chain is built from TRBV2 and TRBJ2-3; 11 bases agree with TRBD2. The V and J ends lost 7 bases and 0 bases, in that order; junction bases with no gene match: 9. The CDR3 covers 17 residues. CDR1 and CDR2 (germline): SNHLY, FYNNEI. The CDR3 region is CASNGLAGFLSTDTQYF. In DNA, the CDR3 is TGTGCCAGCAACGGACTAGCGGGCTTCCTAAGCACAGATACGCAGTATTTT.

This clone has a handful of counts. The chain recombines TRBV19 with TRBJ2-1, with 13 bases lining up with TRBD2. From germline, CDR1 is LNHDA and CDR2 SQIVND (reference sequence). V shed 5 bases, J shed 2 bases, and the junction held 12 bases outside the gene matches. The CDR3 length is 19 residues. Here the CDR3 reads CASSRQGGGLAGPYNEQFF. The CDR3 coding sequence is TGTGCCAGTAGTCGGCAAGGGGGGGGACTAGCGGGACCCTACAATGAGCAGTTCTTC.

The chain joins TRBV9 to TRBJ1-2; 7 bases fit TRBD1. The CDR3 has 15 amino acids. The germline CDR1 and CDR2 sequences are SGDLS and YYNGEE. V trimming: 0 bases; J trimming: 4 bases; junction bases outside the gene matches: 6. The CDR3 here is CASSVGGQSSYGYTF. DNA for the CDR3: TGTGCCAGCAGCGTAGGGGGACAGTCCTCCTATGGCTACACCTTC.

The V call is TRBV6-1, the J call TRBJ1-2; no reliable D call. The CDR3 totals 13 residues. CDR1 and CDR2 (germline): MNHNS, SASEGT. Trimming removed 5 bases at V and 2 bases at J, with 9 bases between. Here the CDR3 DNA reads TGTGCCAGCAGTCCCACACAAAACTATGGCTACACCTTC. Translating gives CASSPTQNYGYTF.

The J gene is TRBJ1-3, the V gene TRBV7-2; TRBD1 matches at 9 bases. This CDR3 is 15 amino acids long. The germline V gene has CDR1 SGHTA and CDR2 FQGNSA. Trimming removed 3 bases from V and 4 bases from J; junction bases left unmatched: 4. In DNA form, the CDR3 reads TGTGCCAGCAGCTTCCGGACAGGGGCGGGAAACACCATATATTTT. This gives the protein CASSFRTGAGNTIYF.

J is TRBJ2-5 and V is TRBV7-2; 7 bases match TRBD1. Unmatched junction bases numbered 17, after V lost 5 bases and J lost 8 bases. The CDR3 totals 16 residues. Germline assignment: CDR1 SGHTA and CDR2 FQGNSA. CDR3 sequence reads: CASSPSRQGLGKTQYF. CDR3 sequence (DNA): TGTGCCAGCAGCCCGAGTCGACAGGGCCTGGGGAAAACCCAGTACTTC.

This chain uses TRBV7-2 with TRBJ1-2, with TRBD1 identical over 10 bases. This CDR3 has 15 residues. With V trimmed by 5 bases and J by 7 bases, 10 bases remained unmatched. CDR1 and CDR2 from the germline V gene are SGHTA and FQGNSA. The CDR3 DNA follows: TGTGCCAGCAGCCCCGGCCTGGGACAGGGGTTTGGCTACACCTTC. Amino acids: CASSPGLGQGFGYTF.

This chain connects TRBV5-6 to TRBJ2-1, with a possible D match to TRBD1 (6 bases). Germline CDR1 reads SGHDT; CDR2 reads YYEEEE. V was pared by 3 bases and J by 2 bases, with 12 bases between. The length of the CDR3 is 15 residues. The chain's CDR3 is CASSWGQTAYNEQFF. The CDR3 DNA sequence: TGTGCCAGCAGCTGGGGGCAAACCGCCTACAATGAGCAGTTCTTC.